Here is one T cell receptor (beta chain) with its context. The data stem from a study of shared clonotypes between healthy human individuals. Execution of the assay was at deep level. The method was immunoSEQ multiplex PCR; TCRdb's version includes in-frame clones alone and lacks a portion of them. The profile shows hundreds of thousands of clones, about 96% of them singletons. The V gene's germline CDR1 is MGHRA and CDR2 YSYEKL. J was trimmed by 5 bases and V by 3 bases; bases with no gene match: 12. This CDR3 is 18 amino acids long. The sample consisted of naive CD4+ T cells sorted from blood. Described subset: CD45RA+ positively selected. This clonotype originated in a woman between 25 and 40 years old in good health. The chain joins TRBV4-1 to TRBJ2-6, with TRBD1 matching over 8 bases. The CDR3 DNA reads TGCGCCAGCAGCCAGAGGGACAGGTCTCGGCTCTGGGCCAACGTCCTGACTTTC. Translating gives CASSQRDRSRLWANVLTF.